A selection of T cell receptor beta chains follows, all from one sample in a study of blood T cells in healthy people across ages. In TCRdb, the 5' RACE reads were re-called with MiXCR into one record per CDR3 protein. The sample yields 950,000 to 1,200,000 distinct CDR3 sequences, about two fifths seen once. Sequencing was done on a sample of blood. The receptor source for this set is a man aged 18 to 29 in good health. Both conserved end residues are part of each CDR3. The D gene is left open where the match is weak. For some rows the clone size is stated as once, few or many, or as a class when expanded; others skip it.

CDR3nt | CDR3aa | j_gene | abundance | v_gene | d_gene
TGTGCCAGCAGCCCCACGTCGGGACACTCTCCATATGGCTACACCTTC | CASSPTSGHSPYGYTF | TRBJ1-2 | - | TRBV7-2 | -
TGTGCCAGCAGTACGCGGGGGGATAACTATGGCTACACCTTC | CASSTRGDNYGYTF | TRBJ1-2 | - | TRBV6-5 | -
TGTGCCAGCAGTTACGACGCGTACACTGAAGCTTTCTTT | CASSYDAYTEAFF | TRBJ1-1 | - | TRBV6-6 | -
TGTGCCAGCAGTGACCGCAGGGGTGTGAATTCGCCCCTCCACTTT | CASSDRRGVNSPLHF | TRBJ1-6 | - | TRBV2 | -
TGCAGTGCTACCGGGGTCGATGAGCAGTTCTTC | CSATGVDEQFF | TRBJ2-1 | few | TRBV20-1 | -
TGTGCCAGCAGCTTAGGGACTAGCGAGATAACCGGGGAGCTGTTTTTT | CASSLGTSEITGELFF | TRBJ2-2 | - | TRBV7-2 | TRBD2
TGCAGCGTCGGTGAAAACAGGTACAATGAGCAGTTCTTC | CSVGENRYNEQFF | TRBJ2-1 | few | TRBV29-1 | -
TGTGCCATCAGGGGGGGGGAATTCACTGAAGCTTTCTTT | CAIRGGEFTEAFF | TRBJ1-1 | few | TRBV10-3 | -
TGTGCCAGCAGTCGACGGGGGGGCCTAATCTATGAGCAGTTCTTC | CASSRRGGLIYEQFF | TRBJ2-1 | many | TRBV12-3/TRBV12-4 | TRBD2
TGTGCCAGCAGCCCCCAGTCTGGCACCGGGGAGCTGTTTTTT | CASSPQSGTGELFF | TRBJ2-2 | - | TRBV12-3/TRBV12-4 | -
TGTGCCAGCAGCCAAGATCAGGGGGCGAATTCACCCCCCCACTTT | CASSQDQGANSPPHF | TRBJ1-6 | - | TRBV4-2 | TRBD1
TGCGCCAAAATGGGTGATCGGGGGCTGAACACCGGGGAGCTGTTTTTT | CAKMGDRGLNTGELFF | TRBJ2-2 | - | TRBV5-1 | -
TGTGCCATCACGGCAGGCCGGAGCTCCTACGAGCAGTACTTC | CAITAGRSSYEQYF | TRBJ2-7 | few | TRBV10-3 | -